This T cell receptor beta chain was sequenced during a study of cytomegalovirus exposure and HLA in healthy donors (TCRdb year 2017). Study-level background: An earlier analysis of under 600 of the donors reported approximately 270 Gb of sequence data and approximately 110 million unique TCR beta sequences from 150 million to 200 million T cells. High-throughput TCR immunosequencing, statistical association of individual TCRs with disease status, and machine learning were combined to predict cytomegalovirus infection status. A later analysis re-analyzed previously published TCR beta repertoires from 660 or so donors and added high-resolution HLA genotyping to study TCR occurrence patterns. A separate validation cohort of approximately 120 different subjects was used in addition to the roughly 670-subject first cohort. The number of typed donors differed by locus: about 620-640 for A, B, C, DRB1 and DQB1; 500 to 550 for DQA1; 606 for DPA1; and around 490 for DPB1. In the later analysis, no new phenotypic data were used to find candidate immune exposures; instead, reliance was placed on TCR beta sequences and their occurrence across donors. In a later genetic analysis, genome-wide SNP genotypes for about 55% of the roughly 700 donors were used, and that subset was treated as a discovery cohort. An early release that covered some 640 HLA-typed donors contained approximately 300 gigabases of sequencing data and about 93 million unique TCR sequences. Of the roughly 410 genotyped donors, more than 75% were placed in the genetic ancestry cluster associated with self-reported Caucasian donors. In an earlier analysis of roughly 540 of the donors, high-throughput TCR beta sequencing was used to judge whether each TCR beta V gene segment behaved as functional or pseudogenic. The aim of the study was to test whether cataloging public T cell receptors could identify signatures of past pathogen exposure. Both class I and class II loci were covered by HLA typing, at four-digit resolution. A handful of DR-DQ haplotypes were treated as single units for association and clustering because of strong linkage in the cohort. Donor age, sex, ethnicity and CMV serostatus were compiled alongside the repertoire data. On average, 235,054 unique TCR beta nucleotide sequences were sequenced per donor among about 400 genotyped donors of the cohort, with roughly 19% of those sequences being non-productive. Using immunosequencing, the study profiled T cell repertoires from 500 to 800 subjects and related those repertoires to cytomegalovirus serostatus. Every discovery cohort repertoire had been produced on one sequencing platform.

The cohort comprised some 700 healthy bone marrow donors. All cohort members were sampled while nominally healthy, although unrecorded immune exposures were likely present. The donor was CMV seronegative and belonged to the group of over 300 seronegative cohort members. Every donor gave a peripheral blood sample, and the peripheral blood mononuclear cells from that sample were used for TCR beta sequencing. Genomic DNA extraction from the blood cell samples was performed with the Qiagen DNeasy Blood Extraction Kit. The library was generated by the immunoSEQ multiplex PCR assay. For the multiplex PCR, a mixture combining 60 forward primers for TCR Vbeta segments and 13 reverse primers for TCR Jbeta segments was used. The CDR3 region of rearranged TCR beta genes was amplified from genomic DNA by a multiplex PCR assay. Amplified TCR beta libraries were sequenced as 87-base-pair reads on the Illumina HiSeq System. Concerning the study's data processing: A later analysis counted tens of millions of unique TCR beta chains across the 690 or so repertoires, and some 12 million of these chains were shared by at least two donors. To remove PCR and sequencing errors, raw reads were error-corrected and collapsed into unique sequences using a nearest-neighbor algorithm that merged closely related sequences. V, D and J gene segments were assigned by aligning CDR3 sequences to IMGT reference sequences. Each retained sequence needed at least a six-nucleotide match to both a V gene segment and a J gene segment. Rearrangements were classified as productive when the CDR3 lacked stop codons and remained in frame with V and J, and all other rearrangements were classified as non-productive. Following IMGT convention, CDR3 was defined as the stretch from the second conserved V-encoded cysteine up to the conserved J-encoded phenylalanine. The earlier analysis of approximately 500 of the donors excluded sequences that lacked an unambiguous match to a single V gene segment. In an earlier analysis of 587 of the donors, a V segment was called functional when productive rearrangements were above 56.7%, and segregating when the standard deviation between donors exceeded 5%. A statistical classification framework was built for diagnosing cytomegalovirus status from the catalog of TCR beta chain sequences. A later analysis assigned V and J genes by comparing TCR nucleotide sequences with IMGT/GENE-DB human TR gene sequences. In a later analysis, CDR3 sequences and most-parsimonious VDJ recombination scenarios were assigned using the TCRdist pipeline. In a later analysis, each TCR beta chain was defined by its CDR3 amino acid sequence together with its V-gene family, and reads without a unique V-gene family were excluded. A later analysis removed 450 to 600 highly shared, low-generation-probability nucleotide sequences to deal with suspected cross-contamination and a sequencing artifact. A later analysis calculated a clonal expansion index for each public chain from normalized within-repertoire ranks of inferred template counts. Generation probabilities in a later analysis came from a VDJ recombination model fitted to out-of-frame rearrangements, and those results were checked against IGoR. A later analysis scored TCR-TCR, TCR-HLA and TCR-CMV co-occurrence with hypergeometric tests, applying a repertoire-size bias correction to TCR pairs. To estimate false discovery rates, a later analysis permuted the HLA or CMV assignments 20 times. A later analysis grouped co-occurring TCRs with DBSCAN, adding TCRdist sequence similarity when clustering within HLA-allele-positive subsets. Co-occurrence clustering excluded repertoires with fewer than 30,000 or more than 120,000 public chains, plus five with anomalous nucleotide sharing. TCRdb mirrors the immuneACCESS table, restricted to in-frame sequences. Some clones are absent from its copies; in checked studies, under half trace to an unresolved V gene, and the reason for the others is unknown. That table furnishes V, J and clone size, whereas the DNA furnished D and trimming. Here the sample has about 120,000 clones; 81% occur a single time. The ten largest make up 3% to 4% of the sample.

From the cysteine up to the phenylalanine, the CDR3 has a length of 15 residues. Only CDR3 DNA remains: 45 bases, in frame from the first base. The CDR1 and CDR2 encoded by the germline V gene (reference sequence) are SEHNR and FQNEAQ. V is shortened by 5 bases, J by 7 bases, and the region joining them spans 20 bases. Concerning this clone: The antigen this receptor binds is unknown. Base qualities are not provided; no much larger clone lies one nucleotide away.

Overall results and qualifications from the work: Because counts were too low, fewer than 20 rarely observed V segments, including chromosome 9 orphons, were excluded from the earlier analysis of about 500 of the donors. A further reported finding was that TCR beta sequences accurately predicted the HLA-A and HLA-B alleles for most subjects in the first cohort. In an earlier analysis of several hundred of the donors, most TCR beta V segments were observed in productive rearrangements about 90% or about 30% of the time, broadly matching IMGT annotations. In a later genetic analysis, fewer N-insertions in productive TCRs were reported among donors in an Asian-associated ancestry cluster than the roughly 700-donor mean. Immune exposure information for the cohort was limited to CMV serostatus. According to a later analysis, parvovirus B19, influenza, CMV and Epstein-Barr virus appeared linked to several top co-occurrence clusters. When HLA alleles, especially DR and DQ, strongly co-occurred, TCR associations were difficult to assign to individual alleles. A cluster of highly shared sequence variants was judged likely to represent a technical artifact of the sequencing pipeline. In vitro tests confirmed that a few of the cytomegalovirus-associated TCR beta chains recognize cytomegalovirus antigens. According to a later analysis, TCR association rates differed among HLA loci, with DRB1 alleles showing the most associated TCRs and HLA-C alleles showing the fewest. A later analysis found that most CMV-associated TCR beta chains appeared HLA-restricted, with HLA associations seemingly driven largely by CMV exposure. Correlated functional status among segregating V segments might reflect linkage disequilibrium, but an unknown experimental factor could not be ruled out. The authors suggested that the approach could potentially be extended to other disease states and immunological phenotypes. The classifier was reported to diagnose cytomegalovirus status with high specificity and sensitivity in both the original and validation cohorts. HLA typing was unavailable for some donors at each locus, so association tests used only the typed subset. Only TCR beta chains were sequenced in this cohort, and the absence of alpha or paired-chain data limited detectable features. A total of 150 or so TCR beta chains were listed by the study as associated with cytomegalovirus. Some IMGT-functional V segments, including TRBV6-2 and TRBV6-3, could not be told apart with the 87-base-pair reads, so those segments were excluded. While some public TCRs were present in many individuals, most TCR sequences turned up only very rarely across donors. A later analysis found that HLA-associated TCR beta chains were more clonally expanded and had lower generation probabilities than equally common non-associated chains. V-gene and J-gene trimming of TCR beta chains was associated with a missense DCLRE1C variant in a later genetic analysis, and the association was replicated in an independent cohort. A later analysis associated 16,951 TCR beta sequences with specific HLA alleles at a false discovery rate of 0.05. Presence/absence analyses assumed roughly uniform sequencing depth across donors, an assumption that may not hold.

Input material: PBMCs. The receptor's source is a woman aged 30 to 39 in good health and CMV-seronegative. The chain joins TRBV7-9 to TRBJ1-2, and the D gene may be TRBD1, 6 bases matching. The CDR3 amino acid sequence is: CASSTSDRTAVGYTF. The nucleotide sequence reads as follows: TGTGCCAGCAGCACATCGGACAGAACGGCGGTTGGCTACACCTTC.